Below are 9 T cell receptor beta chains sequenced from a single sample in a study of T-cell memory formation after mild COVID-19. TCRdb reanalysed the 5' RACE reads using MiXCR and keeps one entry per CDR3 protein. The sample consists of tens of thousands of distinct CDR3 sequences, approximately 16% of them appearing once. The sequenced sample consisted of PBMCs or a T cell subset sorted from them (not recorded which). The receptor set was obtained from a man aged 18 to 30 who had mild COVID-19 (a few samples of this study predate the infection). Cell type and time point are not known.

The V gene is TRBV6-2 or TRBV6-3, the J gene TRBJ2-7, with D perhaps matching TRBD1 (5 bases). This CDR3 has 12 residues. V was shortened by 2 bases and J by 4 bases, with 6 bases between the two germline ends. Germline V CDR1 and CDR2: MNHEY, SVGEGT. The CDR3 nucleotides read TGTGCCAGCAGTTACAGGGGTTACGAGCAGTACGTC. This encodes CASSYRGYEQYV.

J is TRBJ1-5 and V is TRBV4-1; the D gene is possibly TRBD1 (5 bases). Trimming left V 0 bases short and J 2 bases short, with 14 bases between. The germline V gene has CDR1 MGHRA and CDR2 YSYEKL. The CDR3 length is 17 residues. Here the CDR3 reads CASSQDLGRPGNQPQHF. In DNA form, the CDR3 reads TGCGCCAGCAGCCAAGATCTGGGGCGCCCTGGCAATCAGCCCCAGCATTTT.

The sample holds many counts of this clonotype. The genes are TRBV3-1 and TRBJ2-2, with D unresolved. Trimming cost V 0 bases and J 0 bases, with 14 bases left between them. The CDR3 loop spans 18 amino acids. Germline V gene data show CDR1 as LGHDT and CDR2 as YNNKEL (reference sequence). Here the CDR3 reads CASSQESKGDPNTGELFF. CDR3 in DNA: TGTGCCAGCAGCCAAGAATCTAAAGGCGACCCGAACACCGGGGAGCTGTTTTTT.

Only a few counts were recorded for this clonotype. The chain couples TRBV7-8 to TRBJ1-6; weak D call: TRBD1 (5 bases). The CDR3 length is 15 residues. CDR1 is SGHVS, CDR2 FQNEAQ, per germline. Trimming took off 1 base at V and 10 bases at J, with 14 bases between the two ends. The CDR3 region has the DNA TGTGCCAGCAGCTTAGTCCGGCAGGGACGGTCACCCCTCCACTTT. Translated: CASSLVRQGRSPLHF. Drawing the rest from reference TRBV7-8 and TRBJ1-6, the complete variable domain is GAGVSQSPRYKVAKRGQDVALRCDPISGHVSLFWYQQALGQGPEFLTYFQNEAQLDKSGLPSDRFFAERPEGSVSTLKIQRTQQEDSAVYLCASSLVRQGRSPLHFGNGTRLTVT.

The V call is TRBV5-6, the J call TRBJ2-3; D possibly matches TRBD1 or TRBD2 (5 bases each). The germline V and J ends were trimmed by 4 bases and 2 bases, with 17 bases remaining between them. The CDR3 contains 16 residues. Germline CDR1 reads SGHDT; CDR2 reads YYEEEE. This chain's CDR3 is CASSQEGPESTDTQYF. DNA for the CDR3: TGTGCCAGCAGCCAAGAGGGACCCGAGTCCACAGATACGCAGTATTTT.

The gene calls are TRBV7-9 and TRBJ2-3; TRBD2 agrees at 12 bases. The V segment lost 4 bases and the J segment 3 bases; nucleotides outside the gene matches: 11. CDR3 length: 18 amino acids. In germline, CDR1 is SEHNR, CDR2 FQNEAQ (reference sequence). Written as DNA, the CDR3 is TGTGCCAGCAGCTCTAAGACTAGCGGGGGCGCCGGGACAGATACGCAGTATTTT. Its translation is CASSSKTSGGAGTDTQYF. The full variable domain, with the rest looked up from reference TRBV7-9 and TRBJ2-3, is DTGVSQNPRHKITKRGQNVTFRCDPISEHNRLYWYRQTLGQGPEFLTYFQNEAQLEKSRLLSDRFSAERPKGSFSTLEIQRTEQGDSAMYLCASSSKTSGGAGTDTQYFGPGTRLTVL.

This clonotype occurred once. V is TRBV29-1 and J is TRBJ2-1; D gene uncertain. CDR1 and CDR2 from the germline V gene are SQVTM and ANQGSEA. Trimming took off 4 bases at V and 6 bases at J, with 10 bases between the two ends. This CDR3 has 12 residues. In nucleotides, the CDR3 is TGCAGCGTTGGTTTTATGGGCAATGAGCAGTTCTTC. Translation: CSVGFMGNEQFF.

This clonotype has more than one count but fewer than ten. The chain is built from TRBV7-6 and TRBJ2-3; 8 positions match TRBD2. CDR3 length: 15 residues. Germline V lookup: CDR1 SGHVS, CDR2 FNYEAQ. Trimming at V came to 5 bases and at J to 2 bases, leaving 6 bases not matched to a gene. CDR3 amino acids: CASSATAGVTDTQYF. The CDR3, as DNA: TGTGCCAGCAGCGCGACAGCGGGGGTCACAGATACGCAGTATTTT.

In the case of this clonotype: A much larger clone is a single base away; this may be a read error. The chain is built from TRBV20-1 and TRBJ2-3; 9 positions match TRBD2. The V gene end was trimmed by 4 bases and the J gene end by 4 bases; junction bases not matched to a gene: 9. CDR3 length equals 15 residues. Germline V lookup: CDR1 DFQATT, CDR2 SNEGSKA (reference sequence). The CDR3 sequence: CSAKLGGGASDTQYF. The CDR3 nucleotides are TGCAGTGCTAAACTGGGCGGGGGGGCATCAGATACGCAGTATTTT.